This T cell receptor (beta chain) emerged from a study of response to subunit inactivated influenza vaccine. TCRdb itself ran the RT-PCR reads through MiXCR, one entry per CDR3 protein. The repertoire consists of 500,000 to 600,000 distinct CDR3 sequences, with 10% to 15% occurring once and the leading ten covering over 10%. The CDR3 has 15 amino acids. Germline CDR1 ENHRY, CDR2 SYGVKD. After removal of 6 bases from V and 0 bases from J, the junction contained 5 bases not matched to a gene. Of note for this clonotype: Its antigen is as yet unknown.

Study results and caveats: Authors suggested seasonal influenza vaccinations each recruit few new T cells.

Here the sequenced sample was PBMCs from blood, taken roughly 6 weeks after vaccination. V gene TRBV10-3 combines with J gene TRBJ2-1; 7 bases agree with TRBD1. The TCR comes from a man in his fifties or sixties who received an inactivated influenza vaccine. The CDR3 nucleotides are TGTGCCATCAGGGGGGACAGAGGCTCCTACAATGAGCAGTTCTTC. Protein product: CAIRGDRGSYNEQFF.